The present entry profiles one T cell receptor (beta chain) with its context. The data originate from a study of shared clonotypes between healthy human individuals. Using immunoSEQ multiplex PCR, the repertoire was profiled, and TCRdb retains in-frame clones only, with some absent. The table shows more than 550,000 clones, with about two thirds occurring only once. The CDR3 is 14 amino acids. The germline V gene has CDR1 SNHLY and CDR2 FYNNEI. Germline trimming cut 6 bases from V and 3 bases from J; bases unmatched to any gene: 5. V gene TRBV2 combines with J gene TRBJ1-5, with 7 bases matching TRBD1. Sequenced material: memory CD4+ T cells sorted from blood. Sample subset: CD45RA-negative fraction. The receptor comes from a woman aged 25 to 39 in good health. The CDR3 protein is CASRVQGVNQPQHF. CDR3 sequence (DNA): TGTGCCAGCAGGGTCCAGGGGGTCAATCAGCCCCAGCATTTT.